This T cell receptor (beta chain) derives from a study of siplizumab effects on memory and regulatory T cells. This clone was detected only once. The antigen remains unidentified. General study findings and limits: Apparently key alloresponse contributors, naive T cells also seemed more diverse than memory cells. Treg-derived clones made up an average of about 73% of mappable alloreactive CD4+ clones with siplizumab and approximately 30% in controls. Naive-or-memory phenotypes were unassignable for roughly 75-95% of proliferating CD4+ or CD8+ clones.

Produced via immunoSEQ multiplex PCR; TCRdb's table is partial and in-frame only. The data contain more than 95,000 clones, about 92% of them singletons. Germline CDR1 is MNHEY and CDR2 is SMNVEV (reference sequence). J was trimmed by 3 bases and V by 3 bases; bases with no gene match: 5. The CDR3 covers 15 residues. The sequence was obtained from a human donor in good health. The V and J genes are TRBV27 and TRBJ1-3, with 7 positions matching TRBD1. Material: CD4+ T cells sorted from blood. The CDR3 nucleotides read TGTGCCAGCAGTTTGAAACAGGGGTTTGGAAACACCATATATTTT. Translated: CASSLKQGFGNTIYF.